The T cell receptor (beta chain) described here comes from a study of cytomegalovirus exposure and HLA in healthy donors. Study summary: A prior analysis found 90 million to 120 million unique TCR beta sequences from around 180 million T cells. Study results and caveats: A later analysis linked a missense DCLRE1C variant to TCR beta V- and J-gene trimming. Indistinguishable V segments such as TRBV6-2 and TRBV6-3 were excluded. Association of 16,951 TCR beta sequences with HLA alleles was found at 0.05 false discovery rate in a later analysis.

As regards this clone: Its antigen is as yet unknown.

The germline V gene encodes CDR1 MDHEN and CDR2 SYDVKM. Trimming left V 2 bases short and J 7 bases short, with 12 bases between. The CDR3 totals 14 residues. With 60 Vbeta and 13 Jbeta primers, the PCR was carried out. Assay used: immunoSEQ multiplex PCR; TCRdb lists only in-frame clones, some missing. The sample holds some 110,000 clones, just over 65% seen once. The receptor was derived from a young man in good health and CMV-seronegative. Material for sequencing was PBMCs. The chain employs TRBV28 and TRBJ2-4; possibly TRBD2 for D (6 bases). The CDR3 coding sequence is TGTGCCAGCAGTTTAATGGAGGGAGCGAACATTCAGTACTTC. Its protein is CASSLMEGANIQYF.